One sample yielded the 13 T cell receptor beta chains listed below, sequenced in a study of blood T cell repertoires in COVID-19. The method was immunoSEQ multiplex PCR; TCRdb's version includes in-frame clones alone and lacks a portion of them. Of over 60,000 clones listed, about nine tenths are singletons. The source material was peripheral blood. These receptors all stem from a woman of 80 years or more with active COVID-19.

This clone appeared once. The CDR3 bases are TGTGCCAGCAGTCAAACCGGGACAGGGAAAGAGACCCAGTACTTC. Protein: CASSQTGTGKETQYF. The genes are TRBV11-2 and TRBJ2-5; 9 nucleotides match TRBD1. Trimming removed 6 bases from V and 3 bases from J; junction bases left unmatched: 8. The length of the CDR3 is 15 residues. Germline assignment: CDR1 SGHAT and CDR2 FQNNGV.

The chain links TRBV11-1 to TRBJ2-2; the D is unclear. Trimming removed 1 base at V and 4 bases at J, with 13 bases between. CDR1 is SGHAT and CDR2 is FQDESV in the germline V gene (reference sequence). The CDR3 totals 16 residues. This CDR3 is CASSLVGPPITGELFF. CDR3 nucleotide sequence: TGTGCCAGCAGCTTAGTCGGTCCCCCTATCACCGGGGAGCTGTTTTTT.

Only one count was recorded for this clone. Compared with germline, one end of the junction differs, possibly owing to a read error. The rearrangement uses TRBV9 and TRBJ2-3, with 10 positions matching TRBD2. CDR1 is SGDLS and CDR2 is YYNGEE in the germline V gene. This CDR3 has 16 residues. The CDR3 loop reads CASSVVLAGGTDTQYF. CDR3 bases: TGTGCCAGCAGCGTAGTCTTAGCGGGAGGCACCGATACGCAGTATTTT.

CDR3 residues: CASRDDRGTGSTEAFF. The CDR3 DNA sequence: TGCGCCAGCAGGGATGACCGAGGGACAGGGTCCACTGAAGCTTTCTTT. The chain uses TRBV5-1 and TRBJ1-1, with 9 bases aligning to TRBD1. The CDR3 consists of 16 residues. J lost 4 bases, V lost 5 bases, and 12 bases had no gene match. CDR1 SGHRS and CDR2 YFSETQ come from the germline V gene.

CDR3 nucleotides: TGTGCCACCAGCAGAGATGGGGCTTTAGGCACAGATACGCAGTATTTT. Translation: CATSRDGALGTDTQYF. The J gene is TRBJ2-3, the V gene TRBV15, with a weak D call TRBD1 (5 bases). The CDR3 has 16 residues. Germline V gene lookup returns CDR1 LNHNV and CDR2 YYDKDF (reference sequence). The V end was cut by 0 bases, the J end by 1 base, with 11 bases between.

The chain is built from TRBV7-2 and TRBJ2-2, with TRBD1 matching over 12 bases. This CDR3 spans 17 amino acids. The ends lost 2 bases at V and 2 bases at J; junction bases unmatched: 3. CDR1 SGHTA and CDR2 FQGNSA come from the germline V gene. CDR3 DNA sequence: TGTGCCAGCAGCTTACAGGGGACAGGGGGCAACACCGGGGAGCTGTTTTTT. Encoded protein: CASSLQGTGGNTGELFF.

The gene calls are TRBV5-1 and TRBJ2-1, with 8 bases fitting TRBD2. The germline V gene encodes CDR1 SGHRS and CDR2 YFSETQ. Trimming at V came to 4 bases and at J to 15 bases, leaving 9 bases not matched to a gene. This CDR3 has 12 amino acids. CDR3 sequence: CASSPIAGLGFF. In DNA, the CDR3 is TGCGCCAGCAGCCCAATAGCGGGACTGGGGTTCTTC.

CDR3 residues: CASSLREGLGETQYF. The CDR3 region has the DNA TGTGCCAGCAGCTTAAGAGAGGGCCTGGGTGAGACCCAGTACTTC. The chain uses TRBV7-3 and TRBJ2-5; maybe TRBD2 (5 bases). Germline lookup yields CDR1 SGHTA and CDR2 FQGTGA. Trimming shortened V by 1 base and J by 5 bases, and 14 bases separated the two germline ends. CDR3 length equals 15 residues.

J is TRBJ2-3 and V is TRBV18; TRBD2 aligns across 7 bases. Per the germline V gene, CDR1 is KGHSH and CDR2 is LQKENI. This CDR3 has 16 amino acids. Unmatched junction bases numbered 7, after V lost 1 base and J lost 3 bases. CDR3: CASSPLTGGGTDTQYF. The CDR3 nucleotides read TGTGCCAGCTCACCACTAACGGGAGGAGGGACAGATACGCAGTATTTT.

The chain uses TRBV7-2 and TRBJ2-3; unclear D gene. V was clipped by 5 bases and J by 2 bases, with 5 bases between them. This CDR3 is 12 amino acids long. Germline assignment: CDR1 SGHTA and CDR2 FQGNSA. The CDR3 DNA follows: TGTGCCAGCAGCCGACACACAGATACGCAGTATTTT. This encodes CASSRHTDTQYF. Looking up the rest from reference TRBV7-2 and TRBJ2-3 gives the full variable domain: GAGVSQSPSNKVTEKGKDVELRCDPISGHTALYWYRQSLGQGLEFLIYFQGNSAPDKSGLPSDRFSAERTGGSVSTLTIQRTQQEDSAVYLCASSRHTDTQYFGPGTRLTVL.

The J gene is TRBJ2-5, the V gene TRBV5-1; D might be TRBD2 (6 bases). Germline V gives CDR1 SGHRS, CDR2 YFSETQ. This CDR3 has 15 amino acids. V lost 2 bases to trimming and J lost 1 base, with 12 bases between them. CDR3 loop: CASSFSTGAQETQYF. The CDR3 DNA reads as TGCGCCAGCAGCTTCTCGACGGGAGCCCAAGAGACCCAGTACTTC. The full variable domain, rest sourced from reference TRBV5-1 and TRBJ2-5, is KAGVTQTPRYLIKTRGQQVTLSCSPISGHRSVSWYQQTPGQGLQFLFEYFSETQRNKGNFPGRFSGRQFSNSRSEMNVSTLELGDSALYLCASSFSTGAQETQYFGPGTRLLVL.

CDR3 amino acids: CASSVGYQGTNTEAFF. The CDR3 DNA reads as TGTGCCAGCAGCGTAGGATACCAGGGAACGAACACTGAAGCTTTCTTT. The rearrangement joins TRBV9 to TRBJ1-1, with D possibly being TRBD1 (5 bases). The CDR3 covers 16 residues. Per the germline V gene, CDR1 is SGDLS and CDR2 is YYNGEE. V lost 0 bases and J lost 1, with 13 bases in between.

The genes are TRBV18 and TRBJ2-1; D might be TRBD2 (5 bases). Germline CDR1 KGHSH, CDR2 LQKENI. V was cut by 3 bases and J by 6 bases, with 18 bases left in between. There are 16 residues in the CDR3. CDR3 residues: CASSPPGRARGNEQFF. In DNA form, the CDR3 reads TGTGCCAGCTCACCCCCCGGGCGAGCACGGGGCAATGAGCAGTTCTTC.